This T cell receptor beta chain was profiled in a study of blood T cell repertoires in COVID-19. Recruitment covered 25 or so US areas and drew participants whose ages spanned roughly 18 to 90 years. Remarks on this clone: Other DNA sequences in the same sample also yield this CDR3.

Clones were read by immunoSEQ multiplex PCR, and TCRdb kept only the in-frame ones, dropping some. The sample consists of over 150,000 clones, about 86% of them appearing once. Germline lookup yields CDR1 DFQATT and CDR2 SNEGSKA (reference sequence). V trimming: 3 bases; J trimming: 0 bases; junction bases outside the gene matches: 8. This CDR3 region has 16 residues. The source of this sequence is a man in his fifties or sixties who had recovered from COVID-19. Specimen: PBMCs or T cells enriched from blood (not recorded which). The chain recombines TRBV20-1 with TRBJ1-5; 7 nucleotides agree with TRBD1. The CDR3 loop is CSASSRTGDSNQPQHF. The CDR3 DNA is TGCAGTGCTAGTTCCCGGACAGGAGATAGCAATCAGCCCCAGCATTTT.